This passage covers 12 T cell receptor beta chains from one sample sequenced in a study of cytomegalovirus exposure and HLA in healthy donors. Clones were read by immunoSEQ multiplex PCR, and TCRdb kept only the in-frame ones, dropping some. This table has 50,000 to 65,000 clones, approximately 95% appearing once. Material for sequencing was PBMCs. The receptors here all came from a woman aged 18 to 35 in good health and CMV-seronegative.

The chain couples TRBV7-9 to TRBJ1-2, with D uncertain. There are 10 residues in the CDR3. V was trimmed by 11 bases and J by 7 bases, leaving 11 bases between them. Germline V gene sequence: CDR1 SEHNR, CDR2 FQNEAQ (reference sequence). Written as DNA, the CDR3 is TGTGCCCCAGATCTAGGTGGCTACACCTTC. Amino acids: CAPDLGGYTF.

The J gene is TRBJ2-1, the V gene TRBV29-1; 7 nucleotides match TRBD1. Germline V gene lookup returns CDR1 SQVTM and CDR2 ANQGSEA. This CDR3 has 16 residues. The trim removed 3 bases at V and 6 bases at J, leaving 14 bases unmatched. CDR3 in amino acids: CSVETQGNLAPNEQFF. The CDR3 bases are TGCAGCGTTGAGACACAGGGGAATCTAGCTCCCAATGAGCAGTTCTTC.

The V gene is TRBV4-3, the J gene TRBJ1-1, with 7 positions matching TRBD1. V lost 1 base and J lost 2; bases outside the gene matches: 4. Germline CDR1 reads LGHNA; CDR2 reads YSLEER. The length of the CDR3 is 15 residues. The DNA for the CDR3 is TGCGCCAGCAGCCAAGGTCCAGGGGGAAACACTGAAGCTTTCTTT. It translates to CASSQGPGGNTEAFF.

This chain uses TRBV7-2 with TRBJ2-7; 9 bases are a match to TRBD2. The CDR3 sequence is 14 residues long. Germline V gene data show CDR1 as SGHTA and CDR2 as FQGNSA. With V trimmed by 1 base and J by 6 bases, 4 bases remained unmatched. The CDR3 DNA follows: TGTGCCAGCAGCTTAGTAGCGGGAGAGGGCGAGCAGTACTTC. It specifies CASSLVAGEGEQYF.

V usage is TRBV7-9 and J usage is TRBJ2-1; 9 positions agree with TRBD2. The CDR3 runs 18 residues. J gave up 1 base and V 5 bases, and 12 bases lay outside the gene matches. Germline CDR1 and CDR2: SEHNR and FQNEAQ (reference sequence). The CDR3 here is CASSHQSGGLPSYNEQFF. CDR3 bases: TGTGCCAGCAGCCACCAAAGCGGGGGGTTACCATCCTACAATGAGCAGTTCTTC.

The V and J genes are TRBV19 and TRBJ2-3; maybe TRBD1 (5 bases). Trimming cost V 2 bases and J 2 bases, with 14 bases left between them. This CDR3 is 16 amino acids long. Germline CDR1 LNHDA, CDR2 SQIVND (reference sequence). CDR3 sequence reads: CASSIYGRAHTDTQYF. The DNA for the CDR3 is TGTGCCAGTAGTATATACGGCAGGGCACACACAGATACGCAGTATTTT. The whole variable domain, remainder taken from reference TRBV19 and TRBJ2-3, is DGGITQSPKYLFRKEGQNVTLSCEQNLNHDAMYWYRQDPGQGLRLIYYSQIVNDFQKGDIAEGYSVSREKKESFPLTVTSAQKNPTAFYLCASSIYGRAHTDTQYFGPGTRLTVL.

This chain connects TRBV28 to TRBJ1-5; possible D gene TRBD1, 5 bases. The CDR3 runs 14 residues. V was shortened by 3 bases and J by 3 bases, with 9 bases between the two germline ends. The germline V gene has CDR1 MDHEN and CDR2 SYDVKM. CDR3 in DNA: TGTGCCAGCAGTTTCGGCAGGGACAATCAGCCCCAGCATTTT. Its protein product is CASSFGRDNQPQHF.

V and J are TRBV9 and TRBJ2-1; maybe TRBD2 (5 bases). The CDR3 runs to 15 residues. The germline V gene encodes CDR1 SGDLS and CDR2 YYNGEE. V was trimmed by 4 bases and J by 0 bases, leaving 11 bases between them. The chain's CDR3 is CASSPPGNSYNEQFF. The CDR3 DNA reads TGTGCCAGCAGCCCCCCCGGGAACTCCTACAATGAGCAGTTCTTC.

This chain links TRBV28 with TRBJ2-7, with 8 bases fitting TRBD1. This CDR3 contains 14 residues. Per germline, CDR1 MDHEN and CDR2 SYDVKM. Germline trimming cut 3 bases from V and 2 bases from J; bases unmatched to any gene: 3. The CDR3 loop reads CASSFRGQTYEQYF. CDR3 nucleotide sequence: TGTGCCAGCAGTTTCAGGGGGCAAACCTACGAGCAGTACTTC.

This clone was observed once. The chain couples TRBV6-1 to TRBJ1-1; perhaps TRBD1 as D (5 bases). The V and J ends lost 6 bases and 6 bases respectively, with 17 bases between them. The germline V gene encodes CDR1 MNHNS and CDR2 SASEGT. This CDR3 is 14 amino acids long. The CDR3 reads CASSPKREGSEAFF. The DNA of the CDR3 is TGTGCCAGCAGCCCGAAGCGGGAGGGGTCTGAAGCTTTCTTT.

The chain combines TRBV4-1 with TRBJ2-5; possible D gene TRBD1, 5 bases. The CDR3 is 15 residues long. Trimming removed 0 bases from V and 5 bases from J, with 13 bases in between. From germline, CDR1 is MGHRA and CDR2 YSYEKL. The CDR3: CASSQDIRYRETQYF. The CDR3, as DNA: TGCGCCAGCAGCCAAGATATTAGGTACAGGGAGACCCAGTACTTC.

The chain employs TRBV11-2 and TRBJ2-5; the D gene is possibly TRBD1 (6 bases). V was cut by 3 bases and J by 5 bases, with 16 bases left in between. From germline, CDR1 is SGHAT and CDR2 FQNNGV. The CDR3 runs to 15 residues. Here the CDR3 reads CASSFGRGPRETQYF. Here the CDR3 DNA reads TGTGCCAGCAGCTTCGGCAGGGGCCCCCGGGAGACCCAGTACTTC.